This T cell receptor beta chain was observed in a study of blood T cells in healthy people across ages. Study-level results: Since the PBMCs were unsorted, naive and antigen-experienced cells could not be conclusively compared.

A J-beta primer mix and a sample-barcoded 5' primer were used in a second PCR of roughly 6 to 11 cycles. Sequencing yielded, for each sample, at least 2.5 million paired-end reads carrying CDR3. TCRdb processed the 5' RACE reads anew with MiXCR; each CDR3 protein has one entry. The sample holds around 800,000 distinct CDR3 sequences, roughly 24% seen once. In regard to this clonotype: The antigen remains undetermined.

V was pared by 5 bases and J by 10 bases, with 21 bases between. CDR3 length equals 15 residues. Per germline, CDR1 SEHNR and CDR2 FQNEAQ (reference sequence). This sample also appeared in a second study, on T cells of mothers and their children. This second study says: In this cohort, donors were three healthy Caucasian mothers plus their six children. Among related mother-child pairs, overlap was slightly higher than in unrelated pairs, though not significantly.

Sequenced material: blood. The origin of this receptor is a boy between 10 and 17 years old in good health. The chain couples TRBV7-9 to TRBJ2-1; D may correspond to TRBD1 or TRBD2 (7 bases each). The CDR3 protein is CASSPKHPRGGEQFF. The DNA of the CDR3 is TGTGCCAGCAGCCCTAAACACCCCAGGGGGGGCGAGCAGTTCTTC.